Each of the 3 T cell receptor beta chains below was sequenced from the same sample in a study of response to subunit inactivated influenza vaccine. TCRdb ran MiXCR on the RT-PCR reads and lists one entry per CDR3 protein. The table lists about 610,000 distinct CDR3 sequences, roughly 15% of them singletons. The starting material was PBMCs from blood, obtained about 11 days after vaccination. The receptors shown here come from a man aged 50 or older who received an inactivated influenza vaccine.

The chain employs TRBV28 and TRBJ2-7; 11 bases are shared with TRBD1. The CDR3 contains 15 residues. V was pared by 5 bases and J by 7 bases, with 10 bases of the junction left unmatched. The germline V gene encodes CDR1 MDHEN and CDR2 SYDVKM. Written as DNA, the CDR3 is TGTGCCAGCAGTCCCGGGACAGGGGGGTTCGGTGAGCAGTACTTC. Protein product: CASSPGTGGFGEQYF.

There are a few counts of this clonotype. The J gene is TRBJ2-3, the V gene TRBV20-1, with 15 bases that match TRBD2. The CDR3 runs 16 residues. In germline, CDR1 is DFQATT, CDR2 SNEGSKA (reference sequence). Germline trimming cut 6 bases from V and 5 bases from J; bases unmatched to any gene: 9. CDR3 in DNA: TGCAGTGCGCCGGGGACTAGCGGGGGGCCAAGAGATACGCAGTATTTT. Amino acid sequence: CSAPGTSGGPRDTQYF.

This clonotype has ten or more counts. The chain uses TRBV20-1 and TRBJ2-3, with 8 positions matching TRBD1. Trimming took 5 bases from V and 2 from J; bases not matched to a gene: 6. The CDR3 covers 14 residues. Germline assignment: CDR1 DFQATT and CDR2 SNEGSKA (reference sequence). CDR3 residues: CSARQGANTDTQYF. CDR3 DNA sequence: TGCAGTGCTCGCCAGGGGGCAAACACAGATACGCAGTATTTT.